Listed below are T cell receptor beta chains from one sample, sequenced in a study of lymphopenia after photon versus proton radiotherapy. This table comes from immunoSEQ multiplex PCR, and its TCRdb copy is limited to in-frame clones, with some not included. Of fewer than 20,000 clones detected, roughly 90% appear once; the ten largest clones hold 1.7%. The sample here was peripheral blood, taken from a patient treated with photon-based radiotherapy. These receptors were obtained from a woman in her 40s with cholangiocarcinoma. CDR3s include the opening cysteine and the closing phenylalanine or tryptophan. A D gene is named only where the DNA matches it firmly. Size is omitted from some rows. Given values are once, few, many or a class for expanded clones.

.,TRBJ1-1,.,TRBV18,TGTGCCAGCTCACCGGTGACTGAAGCTTTCTTT,CASSPVTEAFF
.,TRBJ1-6,few,TRBV6-5,TGTGCCAGCAGTTACACGCCGGAAAGTAATTCACCCCTCCACTTT,CASSYTPESNSPLHF
.,TRBJ2-7,.,TRBV11-3,TGTGCCAGCAGCTTAGCAGGATCAGGCTACGAGCAGTACTTC,CASSLAGSGYEQYF
.,TRBJ1-1,.,TRBV15,TGTGCCACCAGCAGAGATTTCGGCAGGGAAGCTTTCTTT,CATSRDFGREAFF
.,TRBJ2-2,.,TRBV6-5,TGTGCCAGCAGGTCGTCGGGATCGAACACCGGGGAGCTGTTTTTT,CASRSSGSNTGELFF
.,TRBJ2-3,.,TRBV7-9,TGTGCCAGCAGCCCGCCTACAGATACGCAGTATTTT,CASSPPTDTQYF
.,TRBJ2-7,medium-sized,TRBV5-1,TGCGCCAGCAGCTTGTACGGGGGGCGTCAGAATTACGAGCAGTACTTC,CASSLYGGRQNYEQYF
TRBD1,TRBJ2-7,.,TRBV6-5,TGTGCCAGCAGTTACGACAGGGGCTCCTACGAGCAGTACTTC,CASSYDRGSYEQYF
.,TRBJ1-2,.,TRBV19,TGTGCCAGTAGTTGGGGTCAGGACAACTATGGCTACACCTTC,CASSWGQDNYGYTF
.,TRBJ1-3,.,TRBV6-1,TGTGCCAGCAGGGGGGGGATAAACTCTGGAAACACCATATATTTT,CASRGGINSGNTIYF
.,TRBJ2-7,.,TRBV7-3,TGTGCCAGCAGTCCCCGGCAAGGAGGCGAGCAGTACTTC,CASSPRQGGEQYF
.,TRBJ1-5,.,TRBV6-1,TGTGCCAGCAGTGGTGGGGATATCAGCAATCAGCCCCAGCATTTT,CASSGGDISNQPQHF
.,TRBJ2-2,.,TRBV2,TGTGCCAGCAGGGGCGGCGGATCTAGGGGGACCGGGGAGCTGTTTTTT,CASRGGGSRGTGELFF
.,TRBJ1-3,.,TRBV28,TGTGCCAGCAGTTTCAGAGGGGTGGGTGGAAACACCATATATTTT,CASSFRGVGGNTIYF
.,TRBJ1-2,.,TRBV10-3,TGTGCCGTTCTGACAGGATTCTATGGCTACACCTTC,CAVLTGFYGYTF
.,TRBJ2-7,.,TRBV4-2,TGTGCCAGCAGCCAAGCAGGTGCCCGTTCCTACGAGCAGTACTTC,CASSQAGARSYEQYF
.,TRBJ1-1,once,TRBV10-3,TGTGCCATCAGTGAGGGACAGTACACTGAAGCTTTCTTT,CAISEGQYTEAFF
.,TRBJ1-1,.,TRBV7-3,TGTGCCAGCAGCTTACAGGGTGGGAACACTGAAGCTTTCTTT,CASSLQGGNTEAFF
TRBD1,TRBJ1-5,once,TRBV28,TGTGCCAGCACGGACAGGTTGCCTAATCAGCCCCAGCATTTT,CASTDRLPNQPQHF
TRBD1,TRBJ1-5,.,TRBV19,TGTGCCAGTAGTATTTCCGGGACAGGGAGCAATCAGCCCCAGCATTTT,CASSISGTGSNQPQHF
.,TRBJ1-5,.,TRBV19,TGTGCCAGTAGGGCCAAGCGGGTTGGACAGCCCCAGCATTTT,CASRAKRVGQPQHF
.,TRBJ2-3,.,TRBV10-1,TGCGCCACCCAAGAGGGAGGCACAGATACGCAGTATTTT,CATQEGGTDTQYF